A selection of T cell receptor beta chains follows, all from one sample in a study of vaccination effects on CD4 cells after COVID-19. Profiled with immunoSEQ multiplex PCR; TCRdb holds only in-frame clones, not every one. Of 20,000 to 25,000 clones listed, approximately 81% are singletons. Their target antigens are unknown. The specimen was CD4+ T cells from PBMCs cultured with HCoV-NL63 spike peptides, collected before COVID-19 vaccination. The receptor source for this set is a human donor who received a COVID-19 vaccine. Each CDR3 is given with its conserved first and last residue. D genes are given only for firm matches. Some rows have no size entry. The others give once, few or many, or a class for an expanded clone.

d_gene	v_gene	j_gene	abundance	CDR3nt	CDR3aa
TRBD2	TRBV6-4	TRBJ2-1	NA	TGTGCCAGCAGTGATTGGGGAACTAGCGGGAGGGCCAATGAGCAGTTCTTC	CASSDWGTSGRANEQFF
NA	TRBV18	TRBJ1-2	NA	TGTGCCAGCTCATCATCCCGGGACAACTATGGCTACACCTTC	CASSSSRDNYGYTF
NA	TRBV20-1	TRBJ2-7	few	TGCAGTGCTACTCTGCGAGCCGAGCAGTACTTC	CSATLRAEQYF
NA	TRBV27	TRBJ1-1	NA	TGTGCCAGCAGTTTAAATGCAGGAAAGAACACTGAAGCTTTCTTT	CASSLNAGKNTEAFF
NA	TRBV6-1	TRBJ1-4	NA	TGTGCCAGCAGTGAGGAGGGTGTAACTAATGAAAAACTGTTTTTT	CASSEEGVTNEKLFF
NA	TRBV30	TRBJ2-7	few	TGTGCCTGGAGTGTACGTGGGGAAAGGAGGGAGCAGTACTTC	CAWSVRGERREQYF
NA	TRBV5-5	TRBJ1-3	NA	TGTGCCAGCAGCGAACGACCTCTACGGGCTGGAAACACCATATATTTT	CASSERPLRAGNTIYF
NA	TRBV10-3	TRBJ1-1	NA	TGTGCCATCAGTAGGGTCCCCAGGGGCGCGCACTTCTTT	CAISRVPRGAHFF
NA	TRBV15	TRBJ1-3	NA	TGTGCCACCAGCAGAGAGGCGGTCTCTGGAAACACCATATATTTT	CATSREAVSGNTIYF
NA	TRBV7-9	TRBJ1-1	NA	TGTGCCAGCAGGATAAGGGGGGAAACTGAAGCTTTCTTT	CASRIRGETEAFF
TRBD1	TRBV6-5	TRBJ1-1	NA	TGTGCCAGCAGGCCAACAGGGGTGGGCACTGAAGCTTTCTTT	CASRPTGVGTEAFF
TRBD1	TRBV7-9	TRBJ1-2	few	TGTGCCAGCAGCTTAGGGACAGGGCAGGGTGGCTACACCTTC	CASSLGTGQGGYTF
NA	TRBV23-1	TRBJ1-1	NA	TGCGCCAGCAGTCAATTCGGGAAGGTTGGTGAAGCTTTCTTT	CASSQFGKVGEAFF
NA	TRBV21-1	TRBJ1-2	NA	TGTGCCAGCAGGGGGGGGCCGGTCCTCTATGGCTACACCTTC	CASRGGPVLYGYTF
TRBD1	TRBV6-1	TRBJ2-1	once	TGTGCCAGCAGTGCGTGGGCCGGGACAGGGGGGAATGAGCAGTTCTTC	CASSAWAGTGGNEQFF
TRBD1	TRBV25-1	TRBJ2-5	NA	TGTGCCAGCAGTGAATACAGGGGGCAGGGAGCAGAGACCCAGTACTTC	CASSEYRGQGAETQYF
TRBD1	TRBV5-6	TRBJ2-3	NA	TGTGCCAGCAGCAACAGGGGGCAGGGAGATACGCAGTATTTT	CASSNRGQGDTQYF
NA	TRBV2	TRBJ2-3	NA	TGTGCCAGCAGTTTAGCGGATAGCACAGATACGCAGTATTTT	CASSLADSTDTQYF
TRBD2	TRBV6-5	TRBJ2-5	NA	TGTGCCAGCAGCACTAGCGGGGGGCCCCGAAAGACCCAGTACTTC	CASSTSGGPRKTQYF
NA	TRBV29-1	TRBJ2-1	NA	TGCAGCGTTAGGAGTAACAATGAGCAGTTCTTC	CSVRSNNEQFF
NA	TRBV5-4	TRBJ2-3	NA	TGTGCCAGCAGGGCGGGGTCTAACACAGATACGCAGTATTTT	CASRAGSNTDTQYF
NA	TRBV6-1	TRBJ2-2	NA	TGTGCCAGCAGTGAACCGGCAGGGCACACCGGGGAGCTGTTTTTT	CASSEPAGHTGELFF
NA	TRBV6-5	TRBJ2-1	NA	TGTGCCGGCGCGGGTCCAGGCAGACCCTACAATGAGCAGTTCTTC	CAGAGPGRPYNEQFF
TRBD1	TRBV5-1	TRBJ1-1	NA	TGCGCCAGCAGCTTGGGGACAGGGAGGAGTAGCACTGAAGCTTTCTTT	CASSLGTGRSSTEAFF
TRBD2	TRBV11-2	TRBJ2-7	NA	TGTGCCAGCACATCTTCCGGGGGGTTCGAGCAGTACTTC	CASTSSGGFEQYF
NA	TRBV19	TRBJ2-3	NA	TGTGCCAGTAGTATCGGGGGTAGCACAGATACGCAGTATTTT	CASSIGGSTDTQYF
NA	TRBV30	TRBJ1-6	few	TGTGCCTGGAGGCGCCAGGGACGGAATAATTCACCCCTCCACTTT	CAWRRQGRNNSPLHF
NA	TRBV6-5	TRBJ2-7	NA	TGTGCCAGCAGGGCCGGGACGGAGTACTACGAGCAGTACTTC	CASRAGTEYYEQYF
NA	TRBV19	TRBJ1-1	NA	TGTGCCAGTAGTCCAGGGCTATCGCTCACTGAAGCTTTCTTT	CASSPGLSLTEAFF
TRBD1	TRBV5-1	TRBJ1-1	NA	TGCGCCAGCAGTAACCAGGGGGAGAGGGCAGCTTTCTTT	CASSNQGERAAFF
NA	TRBV7-9	TRBJ1-1	once	TGTGCCAGCAGCTCAGGCTGGGCGGACACTGAAGCTTTCTTT	CASSSGWADTEAFF
NA	TRBV28	TRBJ1-6	few	TGTGCCAGCAGTTTATTTACGGGGAGTGGGTATAATTCACCCCTCCACTTT	CASSLFTGSGYNSPLHF
NA	TRBV5-4	TRBJ1-1	NA	TGTGCCAGCAGCTTAGGGGCGGGCTTAAACACTGAAGCTTTCTTT	CASSLGAGLNTEAFF
TRBD1	TRBV5-6	TRBJ2-1	NA	TGTGCCAGCAGCTTACGACAGGGGCCCTACAATGAGCAGTTCTTC	CASSLRQGPYNEQFF
NA	TRBV28	TRBJ2-7	NA	TGTGCCAGCAGTTTGGGTGGTACCCCCTACGAGCAGTACTTC	CASSLGGTPYEQYF
TRBD1	TRBV29-1	TRBJ2-7	NA	TGCAGCGTTGAAGATATGGGACAGGGTTTGTTGGGGCAGTACTTC	CSVEDMGQGLLGQYF
NA	TRBV6-1	TRBJ2-1	NA	TGTGCCAGCAGTGAACTCCACCAGGGCTACAATGAGCAGTTCTTC	CASSELHQGYNEQFF
NA	TRBV23-1	TRBJ1-1	NA	TGCGCCAGCAGCCCGGGAGGGCTTCGGAACACTGAAGCTTTCTTT	CASSPGGLRNTEAFF
NA	TRBV11-3	TRBJ1-1	NA	TGTGCCAGCAGCTTCGGGACCGACACTGAAGCTTTCTTT	CASSFGTDTEAFF
TRBD2	TRBV2	TRBJ2-1	NA	TGTGCCAGCAGGAGGGGACTAGCGGGGGGACGCAATGAGCAGTTCTTC	CASRRGLAGGRNEQFF
NA	TRBV10-3	TRBJ1-3	NA	TGTGCCATCCAAGGGACAACTGGAAACACCATATATTTT	CAIQGTTGNTIYF
NA	TRBV5-1	TRBJ2-2	NA	TGCGCCAGCAGCGCCCTACCCGACAACACCGGGGAGCTGTTTTTT	CASSALPDNTGELFF
TRBD2	TRBV6-2/TRBV6-3	TRBJ2-1	NA	TGTGCCAGCAGTATACTAGCGGGGGGGAGAAATGAGCAGTTCTTC	CASSILAGGRNEQFF
NA	TRBV18	TRBJ2-3	NA	TGTGCCAGCTCAACCTGGGGGGATACGCAGTATTTT	CASSTWGDTQYF
NA	TRBV19	TRBJ2-5	NA	TGTGCCAGTAGCGACGATAGGAGCAGGCGAACCCAGTACTTC	CASSDDRSRRTQYF
TRBD2	TRBV7-9	TRBJ2-1	NA	TGTGCCAGCAGCTTAGGACGGGGGGAGAACGAACGGAATGAGCAGTTCTTC	CASSLGRGENERNEQFF
NA	TRBV7-7	TRBJ2-1	NA	TGTGCTAGCAGCTTAGTTGCCGGGGGCTCCTACAATGAGCAGTTCTTC	CASSLVAGGSYNEQFF
TRBD2	TRBV28	TRBJ2-7	NA	TGTGCCAGCAGCCGACTAGCGGGAAGTAGGGCCTACGAGCAGTACTTC	CASSRLAGSRAYEQYF
NA	TRBV6-5	TRBJ1-5	NA	TGTGCCAGCAAGGGGGGGGGTCATCAGCCCCAGCATTTT	CASKGGGHQPQHF
NA	TRBV6-5	TRBJ2-7	NA	TGTGCCAGCAGTCCCCTCGGGACCTACGAGCAGTACTTC	CASSPLGTYEQYF
NA	TRBV27	TRBJ1-1	NA	TGTGCCAGCAGGGAGGGAACTGAAGCTTTCTTT	CASREGTEAFF
NA	TRBV11-2	TRBJ2-3	NA	TGTGCCAGCAGCGAGGGCTATATAAGCGGAAACACAGATACGCAGTATTTT	CASSEGYISGNTDTQYF
TRBD1	TRBV7-2	TRBJ1-2	NA	TGTGCCAGCAGCCCCCGACAGGGGCAGGGTGGCTACACCTTC	CASSPRQGQGGYTF
NA	TRBV4-2	TRBJ2-2	NA	TGTGCCAGCAGCCAAGTTGTAGGTAACACCGGGGAGCTGTTTTTT	CASSQVVGNTGELFF
NA	TRBV2	TRBJ1-4	NA	TGTGCCAGCAGAGAACAGCCTAATGAAAAACTGTTTTTT	CASREQPNEKLFF
TRBD1	TRBV5-4	TRBJ2-2	few	TGTGCCAGCAGCCTCCACGTACAGGGGTACAACGGGGAGCTGTTTTTT	CASSLHVQGYNGELFF
NA	TRBV5-1	TRBJ2-7	NA	TGCGCCAGCAGCTTGGTGGGGGTAGCCTACGAGCAGTACTTC	CASSLVGVAYEQYF
TRBD2	TRBV2	TRBJ2-5	once	TGTGCCAGCAGTAATCCTAGCGGGGAGAGCATAGGGACCCAGTACTTC	CASSNPSGESIGTQYF
NA	TRBV7-2	TRBJ2-1	NA	TGTGCCAGCAGCTTAGCGGGAGGCGGCACTCACAATGAGCAGTTCTTC	CASSLAGGGTHNEQFF